One T cell receptor beta chain is described in this entry. Its antigen is not identified. The V gene lost 6 bases and the J gene lost 2 bases, with 10 bases spanning the gap. Germline assignment: CDR1 MNHEY and CDR2 SMNVEV (reference sequence). The CDR3 is 13 amino acids. The source of the sample is a study of T cell clonotyping in hematopoietic cell transplantation. Profiling relied on immunoSEQ multiplex PCR, and the TCRdb table lists in-frame clones only, not all of them. In the table there are about 41,000 clones, about 85% of which are singletons. Time point in this sample: recipient sample about 28 days before transplant, after cytoreduction. Findings of the study overall: Higher Inverse Simpson Index values in graft donor and pretransplant recipient predicted broader posttransplant TCR diversity.

The receptor was isolated from a man aged 60 to 69 with acute myeloid leukemia. Some clones in this sample may be carry-over from other donors' samples. The sequencing here drew on peripheral blood mononuclear cells, taken before stem cell transplant. V usage is TRBV27 and J usage is TRBJ2-5; a possible D gene is TRBD2 (5 bases). This CDR3 reads CASRSGMQETQYF. The CDR3 DNA reads TGTGCCAGCAGATCCGGGATGCAAGAGACCCAGTACTTC.